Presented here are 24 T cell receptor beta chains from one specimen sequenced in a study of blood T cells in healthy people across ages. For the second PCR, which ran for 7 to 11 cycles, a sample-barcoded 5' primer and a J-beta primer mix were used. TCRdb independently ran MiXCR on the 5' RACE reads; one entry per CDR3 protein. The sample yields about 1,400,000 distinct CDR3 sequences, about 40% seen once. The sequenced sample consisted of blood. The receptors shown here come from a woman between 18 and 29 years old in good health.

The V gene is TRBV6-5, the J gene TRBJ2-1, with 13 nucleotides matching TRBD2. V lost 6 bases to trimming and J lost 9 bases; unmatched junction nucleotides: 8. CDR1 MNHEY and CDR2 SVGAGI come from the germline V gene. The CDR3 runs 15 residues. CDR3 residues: CASRRTSGSTAEQFF. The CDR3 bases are TGTGCCAGCAGGCGGACTAGCGGGAGTACCGCTGAGCAGTTCTTC.

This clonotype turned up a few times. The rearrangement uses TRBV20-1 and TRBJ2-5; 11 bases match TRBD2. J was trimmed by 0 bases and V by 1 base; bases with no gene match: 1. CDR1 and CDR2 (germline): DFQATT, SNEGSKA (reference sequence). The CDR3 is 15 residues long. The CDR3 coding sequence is TGCAGTGCTAGAGGACTAGCGGGGTACCAAGAGACCCAGTACTTC. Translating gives CSARGLAGYQETQYF.

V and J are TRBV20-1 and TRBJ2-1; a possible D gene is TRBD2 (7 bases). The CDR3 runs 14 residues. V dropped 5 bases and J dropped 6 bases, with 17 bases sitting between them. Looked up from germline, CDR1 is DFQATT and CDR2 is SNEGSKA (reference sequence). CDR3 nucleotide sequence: TGCAGTGCTTGGGGGGGGGCCGGTAGCAATGAGCAGTTCTTC. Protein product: CSAWGGAGSNEQFF.

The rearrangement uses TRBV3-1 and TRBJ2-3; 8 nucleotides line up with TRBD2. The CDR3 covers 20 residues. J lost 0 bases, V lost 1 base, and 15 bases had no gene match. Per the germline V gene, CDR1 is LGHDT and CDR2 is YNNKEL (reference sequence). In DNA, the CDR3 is TGTGCCAGCAGCCAAGGCTACCAGTGGCAGCGGGGGACAAGCACAGATACGCAGTATTTT. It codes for CASSQGYQWQRGTSTDTQYF.

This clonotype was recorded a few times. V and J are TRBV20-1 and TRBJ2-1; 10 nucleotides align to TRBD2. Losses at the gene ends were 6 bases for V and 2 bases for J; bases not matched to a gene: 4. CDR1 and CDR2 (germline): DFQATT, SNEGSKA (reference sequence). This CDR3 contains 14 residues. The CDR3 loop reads CSAKSGGAYNEQFF. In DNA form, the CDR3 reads TGCAGTGCCAAAAGCGGGGGGGCCTACAATGAGCAGTTCTTC.

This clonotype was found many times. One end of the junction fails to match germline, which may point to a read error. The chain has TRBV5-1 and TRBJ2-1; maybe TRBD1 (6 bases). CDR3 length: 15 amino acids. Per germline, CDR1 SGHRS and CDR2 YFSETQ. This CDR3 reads CASSLAGVPYNEQFF. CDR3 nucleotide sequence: TGTGCCAGCAGCTTGGCAGGGGTCCCCTACAATGAGCAGTTCTTC.

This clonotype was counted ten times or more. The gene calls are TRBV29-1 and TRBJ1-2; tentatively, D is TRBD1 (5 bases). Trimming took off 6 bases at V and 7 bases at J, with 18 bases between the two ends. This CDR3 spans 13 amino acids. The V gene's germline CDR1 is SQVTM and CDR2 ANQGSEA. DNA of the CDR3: TGCAGCGTCCAGGGCTACGGGCCTGCTGGCTACACCTTC. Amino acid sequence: CSVQGYGPAGYTF.

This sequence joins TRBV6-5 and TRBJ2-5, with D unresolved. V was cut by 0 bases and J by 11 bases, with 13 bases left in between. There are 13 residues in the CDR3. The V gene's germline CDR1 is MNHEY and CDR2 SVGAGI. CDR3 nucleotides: TGTGCCAGCAGTTACTCGGTCTACAATGAGCAGTACTTC. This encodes CASSYSVYNEQYF.

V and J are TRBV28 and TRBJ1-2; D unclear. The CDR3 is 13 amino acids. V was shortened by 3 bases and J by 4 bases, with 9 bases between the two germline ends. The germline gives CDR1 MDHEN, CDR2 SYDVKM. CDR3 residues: CASSFLAAYGYTF. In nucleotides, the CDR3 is TGTGCCAGCAGTTTCCTGGCAGCCTATGGCTACACCTTC.

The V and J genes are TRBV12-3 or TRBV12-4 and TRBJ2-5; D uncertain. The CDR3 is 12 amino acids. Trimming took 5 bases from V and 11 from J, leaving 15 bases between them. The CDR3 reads CASSPRDREQYF. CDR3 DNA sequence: TGTGCCAGCAGTCCTCGCGACCGAGAGCAGTACTTC.

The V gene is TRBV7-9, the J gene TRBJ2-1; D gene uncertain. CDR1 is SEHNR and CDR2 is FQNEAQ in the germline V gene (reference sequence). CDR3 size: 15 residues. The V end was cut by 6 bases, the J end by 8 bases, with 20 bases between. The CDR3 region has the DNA TGTGCCAGCAGTCAATCCTACGATCTCGAGGATGAGCAGTTCTTC. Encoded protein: CASSQSYDLEDEQFF. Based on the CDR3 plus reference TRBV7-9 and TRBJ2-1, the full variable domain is DTGVSQNPRHKITKRGQNVTFRCDPISEHNRLYWYRQTLGQGPEFLTYFQNEAQLEKSRLLSDRFSAERPKGSFSTLEIQRTEQGDSAMYLCASSQSYDLEDEQFFGPGTRLTVL.

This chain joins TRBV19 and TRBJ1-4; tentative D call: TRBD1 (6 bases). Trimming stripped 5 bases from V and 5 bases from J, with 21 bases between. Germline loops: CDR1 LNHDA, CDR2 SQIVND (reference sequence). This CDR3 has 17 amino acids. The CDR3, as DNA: TGTGCCAGTAGTCCAGCCTACGGGGGCTTGCCGAATGAAAAACTGTTTTTT. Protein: CASSPAYGGLPNEKLFF.

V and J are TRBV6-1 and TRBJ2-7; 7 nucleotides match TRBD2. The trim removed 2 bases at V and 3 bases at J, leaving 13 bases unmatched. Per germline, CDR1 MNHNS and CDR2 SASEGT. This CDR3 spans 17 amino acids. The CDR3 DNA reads TGTGCCAGCAGTGAAAGTTTAAAGCGGGACTGGTACTACGAGCAGTACTTC. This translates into CASSESLKRDWYYEQYF.

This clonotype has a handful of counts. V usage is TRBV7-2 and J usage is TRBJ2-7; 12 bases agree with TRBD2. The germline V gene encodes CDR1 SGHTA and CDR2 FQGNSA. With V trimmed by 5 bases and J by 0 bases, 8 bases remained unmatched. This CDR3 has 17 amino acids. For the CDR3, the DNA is TGTGCCAGCAGCACCCGGACTAGCGGGGTAAGCTCCTACGAGCAGTACTTC. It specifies CASSTRTSGVSSYEQYF.

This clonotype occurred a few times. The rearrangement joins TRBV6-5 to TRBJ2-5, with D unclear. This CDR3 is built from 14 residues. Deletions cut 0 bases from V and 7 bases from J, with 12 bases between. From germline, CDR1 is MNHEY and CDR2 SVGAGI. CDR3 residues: CASSYSKSIGTQYF. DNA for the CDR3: TGTGCCAGCAGTTACTCGAAGTCTATCGGGACCCAGTACTTC.

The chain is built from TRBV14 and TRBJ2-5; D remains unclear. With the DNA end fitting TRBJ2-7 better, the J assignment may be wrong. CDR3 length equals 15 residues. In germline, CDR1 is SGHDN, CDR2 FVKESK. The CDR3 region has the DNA TGTGCCAGCAGCCCCCGACACGGTTGGGCCTACGAGCAGTACTTC. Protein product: CASSPRHGWAYEQYF.

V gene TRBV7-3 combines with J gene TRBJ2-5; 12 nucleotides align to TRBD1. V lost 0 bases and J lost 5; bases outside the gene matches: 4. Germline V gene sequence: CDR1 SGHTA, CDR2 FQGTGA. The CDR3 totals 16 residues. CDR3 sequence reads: CASSLTGTGGGETQYF. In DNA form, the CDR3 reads TGTGCCAGCAGCTTAACCGGGACAGGGGGCGGTGAGACCCAGTACTTC.

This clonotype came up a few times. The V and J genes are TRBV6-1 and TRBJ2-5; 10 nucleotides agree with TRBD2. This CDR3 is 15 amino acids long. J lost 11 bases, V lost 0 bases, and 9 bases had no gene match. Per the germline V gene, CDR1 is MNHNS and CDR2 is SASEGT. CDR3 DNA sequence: TGTGCCAGCAGTGAAGCGGCTAGCGGGGGTCGGGAGCAGTACTTC. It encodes CASSEAASGGREQYF.

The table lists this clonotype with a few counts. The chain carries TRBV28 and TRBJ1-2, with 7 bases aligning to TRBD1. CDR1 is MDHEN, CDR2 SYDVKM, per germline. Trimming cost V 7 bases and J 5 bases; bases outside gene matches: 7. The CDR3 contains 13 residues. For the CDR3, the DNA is TGTGCCAGCAAGGGGGCTGGGAGGTATGGCTACACCTTC. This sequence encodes CASKGAGRYGYTF.

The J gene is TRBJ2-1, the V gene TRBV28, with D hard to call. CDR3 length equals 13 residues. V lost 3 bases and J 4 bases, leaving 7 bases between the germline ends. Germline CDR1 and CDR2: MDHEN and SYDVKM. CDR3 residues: CASSFSHYNEQFF. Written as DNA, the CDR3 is TGTGCCAGCAGTTTTTCCCATTACAATGAGCAGTTCTTC.

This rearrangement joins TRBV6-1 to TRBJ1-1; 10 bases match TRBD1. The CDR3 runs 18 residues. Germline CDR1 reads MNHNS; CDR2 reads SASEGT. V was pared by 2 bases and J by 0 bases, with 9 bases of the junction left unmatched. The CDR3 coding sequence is TGTGCCAGCAGTGAACCAGCCGGGACAGGGGAGGTGAACACTGAAGCTTTCTTT. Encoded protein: CASSEPAGTGEVNTEAFF.

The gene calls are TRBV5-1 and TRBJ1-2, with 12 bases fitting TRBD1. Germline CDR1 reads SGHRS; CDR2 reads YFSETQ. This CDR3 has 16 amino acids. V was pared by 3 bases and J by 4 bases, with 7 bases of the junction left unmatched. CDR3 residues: CASSSGTGGSGYGYTF. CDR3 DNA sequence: TGCGCCAGCAGCTCGGGGACAGGGGGCTCTGGCTATGGCTACACCTTC.

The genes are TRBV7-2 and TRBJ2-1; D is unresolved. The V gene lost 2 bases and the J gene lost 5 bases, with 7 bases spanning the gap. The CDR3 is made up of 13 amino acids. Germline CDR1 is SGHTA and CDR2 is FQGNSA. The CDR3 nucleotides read TGTGCCAGCAGCTTAAAACAGAACAATGAGCAGTTCTTC. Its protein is CASSLKQNNEQFF.

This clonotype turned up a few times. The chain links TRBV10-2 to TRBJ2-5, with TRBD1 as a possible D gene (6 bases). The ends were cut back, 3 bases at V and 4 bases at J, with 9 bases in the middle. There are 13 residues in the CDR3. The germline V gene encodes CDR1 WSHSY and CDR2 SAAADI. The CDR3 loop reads CASSDTGRETQYF. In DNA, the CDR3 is TGCGCCAGCAGTGACACAGGGAGAGAGACCCAGTACTTC.